Each of the 14 T cell receptor beta chains below was sequenced from the same sample in a study of sequential checkpoint blockade in melanoma. The protocol was immunoSEQ multiplex PCR, while the TCRdb copy is restricted to in-frame clones and leaves out a portion. The table has 8,000 or so clones, over 85% seen once; the top ten hold around 15%. Documented treatment: randomized to nivolumab then ipilimumab (arm A) or the reverse (arm B). The input for sequencing was CD8+ T cells sorted from blood (inferred from file names), taken from a patient given nivolumab and ipilimumab in sequence. The source of these receptors is a human donor with melanoma.

This chain joins TRBV6-6 and TRBJ1-2; 7 nucleotides align to TRBD1. Looked up from germline, CDR1 is MNHNY and CDR2 is SVGAGI (reference sequence). CDR3 length equals 14 residues. The V segment lost 2 bases and the J segment 11 bases; nucleotides outside the gene matches: 11. The CDR3 reads CASSYRLDRDEYTF. The CDR3 DNA reads TGTGCCAGCAGTTACCGCCTCGACAGGGACGAATACACCTTC.

This clone was seen more than once but under ten times. The chain is built from TRBV13 and TRBJ2-5, with 10 bases aligning to TRBD1. CDR3 length equals 15 residues. CDR1 and CDR2 (germline): PRHDT, FYEKMQ (reference sequence). The ends lost 5 bases at V and 5 bases at J; junction bases unmatched: 8. The CDR3, as DNA: TGTGCCAGCAGCGGTCCCGGGACAGGGGTTGAGACCCAGTACTTC. Amino acids: CASSGPGTGVETQYF.

As regards this clone: Its ends do not fully match the called genes, so a read error is possible. The rearrangement uses TRBV5-6 and TRBJ1-2, with 8 bases that match TRBD1. Germline assignment: CDR1 SGHDT and CDR2 YYEEEE. There are 12 residues in the CDR3. CDR3 loop: CASSLLAGGSSF. The CDR3 region has the DNA TGTGCCAGCAGCTTGTTGGCAGGGGGCTCCTCCTTC.

The chain joins TRBV7-8 to TRBJ2-7, with D possibly TRBD2 on 5 matching bases. With 2 bases removed from V and 6 bases from J, the gap between germline ends came to 11 bases. The CDR3 loop spans 13 amino acids. Germline CDR1 reads SGHVS; CDR2 reads FQNEAQ. CDR3 loop: CASSLLSGSEQYF. The CDR3 DNA follows: TGTGCCAGCAGCTTATTATCGGGGAGCGAGCAGTACTTC.

V and J are TRBV6-1 and TRBJ2-7; TRBD1 agrees at 7 bases. The CDR3 extends over 13 amino acids. Trimming removed 3 bases from V and 3 bases from J; junction bases left unmatched: 2. The germline CDR1 and CDR2 sequences are MNHNS and SASEGT. The CDR3 spells CASSDTGVYEQYF. The CDR3 nucleotides are TGTGCCAGCAGTGACACAGGGGTCTACGAGCAGTACTTC.

The chain is built from TRBV4-3 and TRBJ1-2; 11 nucleotides agree with TRBD1. Germline CDR1 LGHNA, CDR2 YSLEER. V lost 0 bases to trimming and J lost 7 bases; unmatched junction nucleotides: 7. CDR3 length equals 16 residues. CDR3 sequence (DNA): TGCGCCAGCAGCCAAGATTTTGGGACAGGGGGAACTGGCTACACCTTC. It codes for CASSQDFGTGGTGYTF.

This rearrangement joins TRBV7-3 to TRBJ1-1, with a weak D call TRBD1 (5 bases). CDR1 and CDR2 (germline): SGHTA, FQGTGA. Trimming took off 5 bases at V and 5 bases at J, with 12 bases between the two ends. The CDR3 covers 13 residues. The CDR3 spells CASSIGVGTEAFF. In DNA, the CDR3 is TGTGCCAGCAGCATAGGGGTGGGTACTGAAGCTTTCTTT.

The chain joins TRBV7-3 to TRBJ1-2, with TRBD1 identical over 8 bases. This CDR3 is 15 amino acids long. CDR1 is SGHTA and CDR2 is FQGTGA in the germline V gene. Unmatched junction bases numbered 7, after V lost 5 bases and J lost 2 bases. Here the CDR3 DNA reads TGTGCCAGCAGCGGGGAGGACAGGGCCAACTATGGCTACACCTTC. The encoded protein is CASSGEDRANYGYTF.

J is TRBJ2-7 and V is TRBV19; D may be TRBD2 (6 bases). CDR3 size: 15 residues. CDR1 LNHDA and CDR2 SQIVND come from the germline V gene (reference sequence). V was cut by 1 base and J by 2 bases, with 12 bases left in between. The CDR3 nucleotides read TGTGCCAGTAGTATAGTCATCGGGAGTCCCTACGAGCAGTACTTC. This translates into CASSIVIGSPYEQYF.

This chain connects TRBV10-2 to TRBJ2-7, with D perhaps TRBD1 (6 bases). Germline values: CDR1 WSHSY, CDR2 SAAADI. This CDR3 comprises 13 residues. V was trimmed by 7 bases and J by 2 bases, leaving 12 bases between them. The CDR3 DNA reads TGCGCCAGCAAGGCGGACAGTGCCTACGAGCAGTACTTC. It encodes CASKADSAYEQYF.

This chain connects TRBV30 to TRBJ1-4, with 12 bases aligning to TRBD1. J gave up 4 bases and V 0 bases, and 3 bases lay outside the gene matches. The CDR3 loop spans 16 amino acids. The germline gives CDR1 GTSNPN, CDR2 SVGIG (reference sequence). The DNA for the CDR3 is TGTGCCTGGAGTGTGGGGACAGGGGGCTTTAATGAAAAACTGTTTTTT. This codes for CAWSVGTGGFNEKLFF.

There are a few counts of this clone. The chain uses TRBV7-2 and TRBJ1-1; D perhaps matches TRBD1 (6 bases). This CDR3 region has 17 residues. Germline V gene sequence: CDR1 SGHTA, CDR2 FQGNSA. Deletions cut 5 bases from V and 8 bases from J, with 27 bases between. This CDR3 reads CASSLSGASRGRPEAFF. For the CDR3, the DNA is TGTGCCAGCAGCCTCAGCGGGGCCAGTCGGGGGCGCCCAGAAGCTTTCTTT.

The chain couples TRBV10-3 to TRBJ2-7; 8 bases match TRBD1. V was clipped by 6 bases and J by 2 bases; unmatched bases: 3. The length of the CDR3 is 13 residues. Germline assignment: CDR1 ENHRY and CDR2 SYGVKD. CDR3 in DNA: TGTGCCATCAGCCTACAGGGGGCCTACGAGCAGTACTTC. Its protein is CAISLQGAYEQYF.

The chain carries TRBV5-1 and TRBJ2-3; 12 bases map to TRBD2. From germline, CDR1 is SGHRS and CDR2 YFSETQ. V was pared by 2 bases and J by 0 bases, with 4 bases of the junction left unmatched. CDR3 length: 17 residues. CDR3 DNA: TGCGCCAGCAGCTTACGGACTAGCGGGACGAGCACAGATACGCAGTATTTT. It codes for CASSLRTSGTSTDTQYF.